This TCR beta chain originates from a study of blood T cell repertoires in COVID-19. About the study: COVID-19 samples from acute and convalescent phases originated in the United States, Italy and Spain. The analysed material was cDNA or gDNA that came from T cells, B-cell-depleted T cells, or PBMCs.

Trimming removed 7 bases from V and 3 bases from J, with 12 bases in between. The CDR3 spans 13 residues. Germline values: CDR1 SGHRS, CDR2 YFSETQ. In the authors' methods: Quantification of nucleated cells was approximated via reference gene primer amplification. Sequencing was performed with immunoSEQ multiplex PCR; in TCRdb, only in-frame clones are kept and a portion is missing. Clonal size and the V and J genes are those of that table, whereas D and trimming came from the DNA. The repertoire holds tens of thousands of clones, with roughly four fifths as singletons. This clonotype was obtained from a human donor with acute or convalescent COVID-19. The donor label of this sample is uncertain. The gene calls are TRBV5-1 and TRBJ2-3, with D possibly TRBD2 on 6 matching bases. Sequences were obtained from peripheral blood. CDR3 coding DNA: TGCGCCAGCCGGACTATTGAGACAGATACGCAGTATTTT. It is translated as CASRTIETDTQYF.